A single sample gave rise to the 21 T cell receptor beta chains below, sequenced in a study of blood T cell repertoires in COVID-19. Profiling relied on immunoSEQ multiplex PCR, and the TCRdb table lists in-frame clones only, not all of them. The sample includes around 95,000 clones, about 80% of them seen just once. The sample taken for sequencing was peripheral blood. The receptors were sampled from a woman between 70 and 85 years old with acute or convalescent COVID-19.

CDR3 DNA sequence: TGTGCCAGCAGCGAGCCCACCCAAGCTAGCACAGATACGCAGTATTTT. Its translation: CASSEPTQASTDTQYF. V is TRBV11-2 and J is TRBJ2-3; no clear D. The V gene's germline CDR1 is SGHAT and CDR2 FQNNGV. The CDR3 is 16 residues long. Trimming removed 5 bases at V and 0 bases at J, with 15 bases between.

The chain employs TRBV5-1 and TRBJ1-2; possible D gene TRBD1, 5 bases. The CDR3 is made up of 14 amino acids. V was trimmed by 0 bases and J by 8 bases, leaving 14 bases between them. Per germline, CDR1 SGHRS and CDR2 YFSETQ. The CDR3 coding sequence is TGCGCCAGCAGCTTGGGGACAACGGAGAGAGGCTACACCTTC. It codes for CASSLGTTERGYTF.

Concerning this clone itself: Its ends do not fully match the called genes, so a read error is possible. The V and J genes are TRBV6-2 or TRBV6-3 and TRBJ2-3; 10 nucleotides line up with TRBD2. This CDR3 is 16 amino acids long. The germline V gene encodes CDR1 MNHEY and CDR2 SVGEGT. CDR3 in DNA: TGTGCCAGCAGCATTATCCCGGGACCGGGAAGGGGACTAGCGAGTTTT. This codes for CASSIIPGPGRGLASF.

The rearrangement uses TRBV7-6 and TRBJ2-1; 11 positions agree with TRBD1. The CDR3 spans 16 residues. J gave up 0 bases and V 5 bases, and 3 bases lay outside the gene matches. Germline V lookup: CDR1 SGHVS, CDR2 FNYEAQ. The CDR3 is CASSPGTGGSYNEQFF. CDR3 sequence (DNA): TGTGCCAGCAGCCCCGGGACAGGGGGCTCCTACAATGAGCAGTTCTTC.

The sample holds one count of this clone. The chain is built from TRBV4-1 and TRBJ2-7; unclear D gene. The CDR3 totals 14 residues. Germline assignment: CDR1 MGHRA and CDR2 YSYEKL. With 4 bases removed from V and 0 bases from J, the gap between germline ends came to 10 bases. The CDR3 region has the DNA TGCGCCAGCAGCCGATATGAGAACTCCTACGAGCAGTACTTC. It yields the protein CASSRYENSYEQYF.

The rearrangement joins TRBV10-1 to TRBJ1-6, with TRBD1 matching 11 bases. Germline V lookup: CDR1 WNHNN, CDR2 SYGVQD (reference sequence). The CDR3 consists of 17 residues. The V segment lost 1 base and the J segment 5 bases; nucleotides outside the gene matches: 4. The CDR3 sequence: CASSECRTGGHNSPLHF. CDR3 sequence (DNA): TGCGCCAGCAGTGAGTGCCGGACAGGGGGCCATAATTCACCCCTCCACTTT.

The chain uses TRBV5-5 and TRBJ2-7, with a weak D call TRBD1 (6 bases). Trimming left V 5 bases short and J 0 bases short, with 18 bases between. The CDR3 runs 16 residues. The germline gives CDR1 SGHKS, CDR2 YYEKEE (reference sequence). CDR3 loop: CASRKKPGQDSYEQYF. DNA of the CDR3: TGTGCCAGCAGGAAAAAGCCGGGACAAGACTCCTACGAGCAGTACTTC.

The CDR3 loop reads CASSPGLAVQETQYF. The CDR3 coding sequence is TGCGCCAGCAGCCCGGGACTAGCGGTCCAAGAGACCCAGTACTTC. This chain joins TRBV5-1 and TRBJ2-5, with 11 bases identical to TRBD2. CDR3 length equals 15 residues. Germline V gene data show CDR1 as SGHRS and CDR2 as YFSETQ. V shed 4 bases, J shed 1 base, and the junction held 3 bases outside the gene matches.

The chain joins TRBV7-3 to TRBJ1-6, with D unclear. There are 18 residues in the CDR3. The V end lost 6 bases, the J end lost 0 bases, and 18 bases lay between the germline ends. Germline loops: CDR1 SGHTA, CDR2 FQGTGA. CDR3 in amino acids: CASSKESPSSSYNSPLHF. The CDR3 DNA sequence: TGTGCCAGCAGTAAAGAATCGCCCAGTTCCTCCTATAATTCACCCCTCCACTTT. The entire variable domain, with the rest obtained from reference TRBV7-3 and TRBJ1-6, is as follows: GAGVSQTPSNKVTEKGKYVELRCDPISGHTALYWYRQSLGQGPEFLIYFQGTGAADDSGLPNDRFFAVRPEGSVSTLKIQRTERGDSAVYLCASSKESPSSSYNSPLHFGNGTRLTVT.

V gene TRBV27 combines with J gene TRBJ2-3; 8 bases fit TRBD1. The V and J ends lost 2 bases and 3 bases, in that order; junction bases with no gene match: 13. The CDR3 is 18 amino acids. CDR1 is MNHEY, CDR2 SMNVEV, per germline (reference sequence). In DNA, the CDR3 is TGTGCCAGCAGTTTAGGACAGGGCGGCGGGGTAGGGACAGATACGCAGTATTTT. The encoded protein is CASSLGQGGGVGTDTQYF.

The rearrangement joins TRBV10-3 to TRBJ2-3; TRBD1 might be the D (5 bases). The germline V gene has CDR1 ENHRY and CDR2 SYGVKD. The V and J ends lost 4 bases and 1 base respectively, with 15 bases between them. The CDR3 is made up of 16 amino acids. CDR3 amino acids: CAISVMTPGRTDTQYF. In DNA form, the CDR3 reads TGTGCCATCAGTGTTATGACACCAGGGCGCACAGATACGCAGTATTTT.

The chain links TRBV30 to TRBJ1-1; D unresolved. The germline CDR1 and CDR2 sequences are GTSNPN and SVGIG (reference sequence). The V end lost 4 bases, the J end lost 4 bases, and 13 bases lay between the germline ends. There are 13 residues in the CDR3. The CDR3 bases are TGTGCCTGGATCGGGCCGGCGGGCACTGAAGCTTTCTTT. Its protein is CAWIGPAGTEAFF.

This chain connects TRBV27 to TRBJ1-5, with D possibly being TRBD1 (6 bases). Germline V gene data show CDR1 as MNHEY and CDR2 as SMNVEV (reference sequence). CDR3 size: 13 residues. Between the trimmed V and J ends, which lost 2 bases and 10 bases, there was a span of 12 bases. The CDR3 here is CASSLGQGLPQHF. The CDR3 DNA reads as TGTGCCAGCAGTTTAGGGCAGGGGTTACCCCAGCATTTT.

The chain carries TRBV7-9 and TRBJ2-5, with TRBD1 identical over 10 bases. The CDR3 runs to 14 residues. V was clipped by 1 base and J by 5 bases; unmatched bases: 1. CDR1 is SEHNR, CDR2 FQNEAQ, per germline (reference sequence). The CDR3 DNA is TGTGCCAGCAGCTTAGTGGGACAGGGGGAGACCCAGTACTTC. Amino acid sequence: CASSLVGQGETQYF.

The chain couples TRBV15 to TRBJ1-5; no clear D gene. V was clipped by 0 bases and J by 0 bases, with 9 bases between them. The CDR3 runs to 16 residues. CDR1 and CDR2 from the germline V gene are LNHNV and YYDKDF (reference sequence). This CDR3 is CATSRDPGFSNQPQHF. For the CDR3, the DNA is TGTGCCACCAGCAGAGATCCGGGGTTTAGCAATCAGCCCCAGCATTTT.

V is TRBV7-2 and J is TRBJ1-2; a possible D gene is TRBD1 (6 bases). The V end lost 4 bases, the J end lost 2 bases, and 11 bases lay between the germline ends. The CDR3 is made up of 14 amino acids. Germline-derived CDR1 and CDR2 are SGHTA and FQGNSA. The CDR3 nucleotides are TGTGCCAGCAGCTCCGGACAGCTAAACTATGGCTACACCTTC. Translated, it gives CASSSGQLNYGYTF. The entire variable domain, with the rest obtained from reference TRBV7-2 and TRBJ1-2, is as follows: GAGVSQSPSNKVTEKGKDVELRCDPISGHTALYWYRQSLGQGLEFLIYFQGNSAPDKSGLPSDRFSAERTGGSVSTLTIQRTQQEDSAVYLCASSSGQLNYGYTFGSGTRLTVV.

J is TRBJ2-2 and V is TRBV5-5, with a tentative D call TRBD2 (5 bases). Germline V gene lookup returns CDR1 SGHKS and CDR2 YYEKEE (reference sequence). V dropped 3 bases and J dropped 3 bases, with 15 bases sitting between them. CDR3 length: 16 residues. CDR3 protein: CASSYDPAGDTGELFF. The CDR3 bases are TGTGCCAGCAGCTATGACCCGGCGGGCGACACCGGGGAGCTGTTTTTT.

The chain is built from TRBV7-2 and TRBJ2-1; 9 positions agree with TRBD1. The trim removed 3 bases at V and 8 bases at J, leaving 8 bases unmatched. CDR3 length: 15 amino acids. Germline CDR1 is SGHTA and CDR2 is FQGNSA. As DNA, the CDR3 is TGTGCCAGCAGCTTTGGCGGGACAGGGAGCTATGAGCAGTTCTTC. Translating it yields CASSFGGTGSYEQFF.

The chain joins TRBV5-1 to TRBJ1-1, with TRBD1 identical over 7 bases. With V trimmed by 4 bases and J by 6 bases, 12 bases remained unmatched. The CDR3 spans 15 residues. In germline, CDR1 is SGHRS, CDR2 YFSETQ. CDR3 nucleotide sequence: TGCGCCAGCAGCCCCCGACAGGGAGAGTTACCTGAAGCTTTCTTT. Its protein is CASSPRQGELPEAFF.

The count of this clone is one. This chain joins TRBV3-1 (or the pseudogene TRBV3-2) and TRBJ1-1; D gene ambiguous. Per the germline V gene, CDR1 is LGHDT and CDR2 is YNNKEL (reference sequence). The CDR3 contains 11 residues. V dropped 1 base and J dropped 7 bases, with 4 bases sitting between them. The CDR3 region is CASSQVSEAFF. CDR3 nucleotides: TGTGCCAGCAGCCAAGTCAGTGAAGCTTTCTTT.

This chain joins TRBV27 and TRBJ1-5, with 7 positions matching TRBD1. Germline CDR1 reads MNHEY; CDR2 reads SMNVEV (reference sequence). The J segment lost 7 bases and the V segment lost 5 bases, leaving 5 bases of the junction unmatched. This CDR3 comprises 13 residues. The DNA of the CDR3 is TGTGCCAGCAGTCGGACAGGAGGGCAGCCCCAGCATTTT. Translation: CASSRTGGQPQHF.